Below, 12 T cell receptor beta chains from the same sample are listed, as sequenced in a study of blood T cells in healthy people across ages (dated by TCRdb to the mid-2010s). The library was prepared using 5' RACE. Sequencing was carried out with an Illumina HiSeq 2500. A second PCR of 7 to 11 cycles was performed with a sample-barcoded 5' primer and a J-beta primer mix. TCRdb reran the public reads through fastp at Q25 and MiXCR, keeping productive beta chains. CDR3 protein sequences are deduplicated, and each keeps its most common genes and DNA. Within this sample are about 1.6 million distinct CDR3 sequences, with about 35% of them counted one time only. The ten top clones hold approximately 11% of the sample. The source material was blood. Receptors originate from a woman in her twenties or thirties in good health.

There are a few counts of this clonotype. This chain links TRBV20-1 with TRBJ2-5; D may be TRBD1 or TRBD2 (5 bases each). The germline V and J ends were trimmed by 6 bases and 2 bases, with 16 bases remaining between them. The CDR3 runs 14 residues. Per the germline V gene, CDR1 is DFQATT and CDR2 is SNEGSKA (reference sequence). The CDR3 loop reads CSARDGSVQETQYF. The CDR3 nucleotides are TGCAGTGCCCGGGACGGATCCGTACAAGAGACCCAGTACTTC.

The CDR3 nucleotides read TGTGCCAGCAGCACGACAGTTTCCGACGAGCAGTACTTC. It encodes CASSTTVSDEQYF. The chain uses TRBV7-9 and TRBJ2-7; tentatively, D is TRBD1 (5 bases). Germline lookup yields CDR1 SEHNR and CDR2 FQNEAQ (reference sequence). Trimming left V 5 bases short and J 5 bases short, with 13 bases between. The CDR3 totals 13 residues.

CDR3 amino acids: CASSPGTRGNQPQHF. In DNA form, the CDR3 reads TGCGCCAGCAGCCCGGGGACACGTGGCAATCAGCCCCAGCATTTT. J is TRBJ1-5 and V is TRBV4-1; D is possibly TRBD1 (6 bases). V lost 4 bases and J lost 2, with 12 bases in between. This CDR3 spans 15 amino acids. Germline assignment: CDR1 MGHRA and CDR2 YSYEKL.

In nucleotides, the CDR3 is TGTGCCAGCAGCCAAGGAGGGCGGGGGGCGGAGCAAGAGACCCAGTACTTC. It codes for CASSQGGRGAEQETQYF. The rearrangement joins TRBV4-2 to TRBJ2-5; TRBD2 agrees at 8 bases. CDR1 and CDR2 (germline): LGHNA, YNFKEQ. The CDR3 extends over 17 amino acids. The V segment lost 1 base and the J segment 2 bases; nucleotides outside the gene matches: 9.

The chain couples TRBV2 to TRBJ2-1, with 9 nucleotides matching TRBD2. CDR1 is SNHLY and CDR2 is FYNNEI in the germline V gene. J was trimmed by 10 bases and V by 3 bases; bases with no gene match: 13. The length of the CDR3 is 16 residues. The CDR3 protein is CASSDPSSGNLGEQFF. CDR3 coding DNA: TGTGCCAGCAGTGACCCCTCTAGCGGGAATCTTGGAGAGCAGTTCTTC.

V is TRBV20-1 and J is TRBJ2-3; D remains ambiguous. The CDR3 totals 16 residues. Germline CDR1 and CDR2: DFQATT and SNEGSKA (reference sequence). Trimming took 5 bases from V and 0 from J, leaving 18 bases between them. The CDR3 sequence: CSAGPARDPSTDTQYF. In nucleotides, the CDR3 is TGCAGTGCTGGACCGGCCAGAGACCCAAGCACAGATACGCAGTATTTT.

V and J are TRBV4-2 and TRBJ1-2; TRBD1 might be the D (5 bases). Germline CDR1 reads LGHNA; CDR2 reads YNFKEQ. Trimming removed 0 bases from V and 6 bases from J, with 11 bases in between. The CDR3 consists of 14 residues. In DNA, the CDR3 is TGTGCCAGCAGCCAAGATAATCAGGGTAATGGCTACACCTTC. Amino acids: CASSQDNQGNGYTF.

CDR3 sequence: CASRDGQWRTEAFF. The CDR3 nucleotides read TGTGCCAGCAGGGATGGACAGTGGAGGACTGAAGCTTTCTTT. The gene calls are TRBV6-1 and TRBJ1-1; weak D call: TRBD1 (6 bases). Trimming left V 6 bases short and J 5 bases short, with 16 bases between. Germline V gene data show CDR1 as MNHNS and CDR2 as SASEGT. CDR3 size: 14 residues.

This clonotype has just a few counts. This chain links TRBV4-1 with TRBJ1-1, with 8 nucleotides matching TRBD1. Germline CDR1 is MGHRA and CDR2 is YSYEKL. The CDR3 runs to 15 residues. With V trimmed by 3 bases and J by 4 bases, 7 bases remained unmatched. The CDR3 here is CASSHGTTGGTEAFF. CDR3 bases: TGCGCCAGCAGCCACGGAACTACAGGGGGCACTGAAGCTTTCTTT.

The rearrangement links TRBV6-5 to TRBJ1-2; no clear D gene. V was clipped by 0 bases and J by 8 bases, with 16 bases between them. Germline values: CDR1 MNHEY, CDR2 SVGAGI. The length of the CDR3 is 15 residues. CDR3 nucleotide sequence: TGTGCCAGCAGTTACTCGCAGTCCGGCTCGGGGGGCTACACCTTC. It codes for CASSYSQSGSGGYTF.

This clonotype was picked up a small number of times. The V call is TRBV5-1, the J call TRBJ2-6; possibly TRBD1 or TRBD2 for D (5 bases each). The V end was cut by 7 bases, the J end by 0 bases, with 17 bases between. The CDR3 extends over 17 amino acids. CDR1 is SGHRS, CDR2 YFSETQ, per germline. For the CDR3, the DNA is TGCGCCAGCGGAGGAATAGGGGTAGACTCTGGGGCCAACGTCCTGACTTTC. This translates into CASGGIGVDSGANVLTF. The variable domain in full, completed from reference TRBV5-1 and TRBJ2-6, reads KAGVTQTPRYLIKTRGQQVTLSCSPISGHRSVSWYQQTPGQGLQFLFEYFSETQRNKGNFPGRFSGRQFSNSRSEMNVSTLELGDSALYLCASGGIGVDSGANVLTFGAGSRLTVL.

This clonotype has more than one count but fewer than ten. The CDR3, as DNA: TGTGCCAGCAGTGTACGTGGTAACTATGGCTACACCTTC. It encodes CASSVRGNYGYTF. V usage is TRBV27 and J usage is TRBJ1-2; no clear D gene. CDR1 is MNHEY and CDR2 is SMNVEV in the germline V gene (reference sequence). Trimming stripped 5 bases from V and 1 base from J, with 8 bases between. This CDR3 comprises 13 residues.